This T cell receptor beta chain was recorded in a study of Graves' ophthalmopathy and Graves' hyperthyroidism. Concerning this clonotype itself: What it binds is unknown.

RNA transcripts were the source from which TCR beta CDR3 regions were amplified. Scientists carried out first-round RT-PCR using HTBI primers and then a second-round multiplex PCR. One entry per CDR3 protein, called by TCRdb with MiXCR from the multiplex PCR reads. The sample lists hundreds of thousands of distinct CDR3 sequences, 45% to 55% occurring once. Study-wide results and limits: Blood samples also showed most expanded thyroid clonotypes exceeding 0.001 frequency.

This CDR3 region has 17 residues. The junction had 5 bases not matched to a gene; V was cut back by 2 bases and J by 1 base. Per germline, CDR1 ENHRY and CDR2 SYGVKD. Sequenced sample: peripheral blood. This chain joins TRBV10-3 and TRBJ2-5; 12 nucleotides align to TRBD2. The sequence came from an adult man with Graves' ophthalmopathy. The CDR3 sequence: CAISEGLAGTFQETQYF. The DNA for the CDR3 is TGTGCCATCAGTGAGGGACTAGCGGGGACTTTCCAAGAGACCCAGTACTTC.